The 22 T cell receptor beta chains in this list originate from one sample, sequenced in a study of blood T cell repertoires in COVID-19. This table comes from immunoSEQ multiplex PCR, and its TCRdb copy is limited to in-frame clones, with some not included. This sample has approximately 500,000 clones, with about 88% found just once. Sample: peripheral blood. All receptors derive from a woman between 50 and 59 years old with COVID-19, enrolled during active disease.

The chain has TRBV5-5 and TRBJ2-7, with 7 bases identical to TRBD2. The CDR3 is 16 amino acids. Germline-derived CDR1 and CDR2 are SGHKS and YYEKEE (reference sequence). The junction had 17 bases not matched to a gene; V was cut back by 4 bases and J by 7 bases. The CDR3 sequence: CASSLAPGTTPDEQYF. CDR3 bases: TGTGCCAGCAGCCTCGCCCCCGGGACTACCCCTGATGAGCAGTACTTC.

The chain is built from TRBV5-4 and TRBJ1-2; 9 bases line up with TRBD1. Germline CDR1 and CDR2: SGHNT and YYREEE (reference sequence). The CDR3 is 14 residues long. Trimming at V came to 4 bases and at J to 8 bases, leaving 9 bases not matched to a gene. The CDR3 DNA follows: TGTGCCAGCAGCCCCGGGGACAGGGTGGAAGGCTACACCTTC. Translation: CASSPGDRVEGYTF.

In DNA, the CDR3 is TGTGCCAGCACCAAACGGGACAGGGGAGACGGTGGCTACACCTTC. It encodes CASTKRDRGDGGYTF. The rearrangement links TRBV6-6 to TRBJ1-2, with 10 bases that match TRBD1. The germline CDR1 and CDR2 sequences are MNHNY and SVGAGI (reference sequence). The CDR3 is 15 amino acids. The trim removed 7 bases at V and 7 bases at J, leaving 12 bases unmatched.

This sequence joins TRBV6-2 or TRBV6-3 and TRBJ1-2, with D perhaps TRBD1 (5 bases). The germline V gene has CDR1 MNHEY and CDR2 SVGEGT. V lost 6 bases and J 3 bases, leaving 11 bases between the germline ends. The CDR3 loop spans 13 amino acids. CDR3: CASSSAGYYGYTF. The CDR3 DNA follows: TGTGCCAGCAGCAGTGCAGGGTACTATGGCTACACCTTC.

Comments on this clone: Other DNA sequences in the same sample also yield this CDR3. The CDR3 reads CASSAGQGSTEAFF. The CDR3 bases are TGTGCCAGCAGCGCAGGACAGGGAAGCACTGAAGCTTTCTTT. This chain joins TRBV9 and TRBJ1-1, with 8 bases that match TRBD1. This CDR3 has 14 residues. The junction had 5 bases not matched to a gene; V was cut back by 3 bases and J by 4 bases. Germline lookup yields CDR1 SGDLS and CDR2 YYNGEE.

J is TRBJ1-1 and V is TRBV9; D possibly corresponds to TRBD1 (6 bases). The germline V gene has CDR1 SGDLS and CDR2 YYNGEE. Trimming removed 4 bases from V and 1 base from J, with 8 bases in between. The CDR3 covers 13 residues. The CDR3 region has the DNA TGTGCCAGCAGCAGAGGGGGGAACACTGAAGCTTTCTTT. Translated: CASSRGGNTEAFF.

The rearrangement uses TRBV24-1 and TRBJ1-2, with D perhaps matching TRBD1 (6 bases). The V gene's germline CDR1 is KGHDR and CDR2 SFDVKD. V was trimmed by 4 bases and J by 8 bases, leaving 16 bases between them. This CDR3 contains 14 residues. CDR3: CATSDPTGTAGYTF. As DNA, the CDR3 is TGTGCCACCAGTGACCCCACAGGGACGGCAGGCTACACCTTC.

This sequence joins TRBV29-1 and TRBJ2-7, with D possibly being TRBD2 (7 bases). This CDR3 has 13 amino acids. Germline V gene lookup returns CDR1 SQVTM and CDR2 ANQGSEA. V was cut by 4 bases and J by 5 bases, with 15 bases left in between. The CDR3 sequence is CSVVGGGQNEQYF. The CDR3 DNA follows: TGCAGCGTTGTTGGGGGGGGCCAGAACGAGCAGTACTTC.

This chain uses TRBV18 with TRBJ1-2; the match to TRBD1 covers 10 bases. The V gene end was trimmed by 3 bases and the J gene end by 4 bases; junction bases not matched to a gene: 2. Germline V lookup: CDR1 KGHSH, CDR2 LQKENI. The CDR3 has 14 residues. Here the CDR3 reads CASSPDRGPYGYTF. The CDR3 region has the DNA TGTGCCAGCTCACCCGACAGGGGGCCCTATGGCTACACCTTC.

The rearrangement joins TRBV2 to TRBJ1-5, with TRBD1 as a possible D gene (5 bases). The V and J ends lost 7 bases and 5 bases respectively, with 15 bases between them. From germline, CDR1 is SNHLY and CDR2 FYNNEI. The CDR3 length is 14 residues. CDR3 DNA: TGTGCCAGCACAAGCGGGCAGGGCTATCAGCCCCAGCATTTT. Protein sequence: CASTSGQGYQPQHF.

The chain has TRBV6-2 or TRBV6-3 and TRBJ2-7; 7 nucleotides agree with TRBD1. The germline V gene encodes CDR1 MNHEY and CDR2 SVGEGT. The CDR3 is made up of 16 amino acids. Trimming at V came to 5 bases and at J to 0 bases, leaving 10 bases not matched to a gene. CDR3 nucleotides: TGTGCCAGCAGTGCGGACAGGAACTACTTCTCCTACGAGCAGTACTTC. Its protein is CASSADRNYFSYEQYF.

The genes are TRBV3-1 (or the pseudogene TRBV3-2) and TRBJ1-6, with a weak D call TRBD1 (6 bases). Germline V gene sequence: CDR1 LGHDT, CDR2 YNNKEL (reference sequence). V was shortened by 3 bases and J by 9 bases, with 15 bases between the two germline ends. This CDR3 comprises 15 residues. The CDR3 DNA reads as TGTGCCAGCAGCCAGAACCAGGGGTCGGGTTCACCCCTCCACTTT. Encoded protein: CASSQNQGSGSPLHF.

The chain carries TRBV30 and TRBJ1-5; TRBD1 agrees at 7 bases. Unmatched junction bases numbered 10, after V lost 1 base and J lost 4 bases. The CDR3 length is 16 residues. CDR1 GTSNPN and CDR2 SVGIG come from the germline V gene (reference sequence). The CDR3 reads CAWSDPGQVTNQPQHF. CDR3 bases: TGTGCCTGGAGTGATCCCGGACAGGTAACGAATCAGCCCCAGCATTTT.

As DNA, the CDR3 is TGTGCCAGCAGCTTTGCACCTTCTACGGAGCAGTACTTC. This gives the protein CASSFAPSTEQYF. V and J are TRBV7-9 and TRBJ2-7; no clear D. Germline values: CDR1 SEHNR, CDR2 FQNEAQ (reference sequence). Between the trimmed V and J ends, which lost 3 bases and 7 bases, there was a span of 13 bases. CDR3 length: 13 amino acids. The complete variable domain, with remaining parts taken from reference TRBV7-9 and TRBJ2-7, reads DTGVSQNPRHKITKRGQNVTFRCDPISEHNRLYWYRQTLGQGPEFLTYFQNEAQLEKSRLLSDRFSAERPKGSFSTLEIQRTEQGDSAMYLCASSFAPSTEQYFGPGTRLTVT.

The chain combines TRBV7-9 with TRBJ1-6, with unresolved D. The V end was cut by 1 base, the J end by 10 bases, with 8 bases between. The CDR3 loop spans 13 amino acids. The germline CDR1 and CDR2 sequences are SEHNR and FQNEAQ (reference sequence). The CDR3 sequence is CASSLGSFSPLHF. The CDR3 DNA sequence: TGTGCCAGCAGCTTAGGTTCGTTCTCACCCCTCCACTTT.

The V and J genes are TRBV2 and TRBJ1-1; tentatively, D is TRBD1 (6 bases). CDR3 length: 14 residues. In germline, CDR1 is SNHLY, CDR2 FYNNEI. Deletions cut 2 bases from V and 10 bases from J, with 17 bases between. The CDR3 sequence: CASSEIAGARRAFF. Written as DNA, the CDR3 is TGTGCCAGCAGTGAAATCGCGGGGGCGAGGCGAGCTTTCTTT.

CDR3 protein: CASSLQQGTEAFF. In DNA form, the CDR3 reads TGTGCCAGCAGTTTGCAACAGGGGACTGAAGCTTTCTTT. The chain recombines TRBV12-3 or TRBV12-4 with TRBJ1-1; 7 bases line up with TRBD1. J gave up 5 bases and V 3 bases, and 3 bases lay outside the gene matches. This CDR3 contains 13 residues.

The chain links TRBV13 to TRBJ2-1; 11 bases map to TRBD2. The CDR3 spans 20 residues. V shed 0 bases, J shed 3 bases, and the junction held 13 bases outside the gene matches. Germline loops: CDR1 PRHDT, CDR2 FYEKMQ (reference sequence). The CDR3 DNA reads as TGTGCCAGCAGCTTAGGGGAGGCTAGCGGGGGGCCCGGGTACTACAATGAGCAGTTCTTC. This translates into CASSLGEASGGPGYYNEQFF.

The J gene is TRBJ2-5, the V gene TRBV7-2; D unresolved. The CDR3 loop spans 13 amino acids. Trimming cost V 8 bases and J 5 bases, with 15 bases left between them. Germline V gene sequence: CDR1 SGHTA, CDR2 FQGNSA. CDR3 sequence (DNA): TGTGCCAGCCCGCTGGGCGTTGGGGAGACCCAGTACTTC. This encodes CASPLGVGETQYF.

This clone was detected only once. The same CDR3 arises from other DNA sequences in this sample as well. The chain is built from TRBV7-9 and TRBJ1-1, with D unclear. V lost 1 base and J 7 bases, leaving 7 bases between the germline ends. The CDR3 is made up of 12 amino acids. CDR1 SEHNR and CDR2 FQNEAQ come from the germline V gene (reference sequence). As DNA, the CDR3 is TGTGCCAGCAGCTTAGGCGGGGATGAAGCTTTCTTT. The encoded protein is CASSLGGDEAFF. Full variable domain (remainder filled in from reference TRBV7-9 and TRBJ1-1): DTGVSQNPRHKITKRGQNVTFRCDPISEHNRLYWYRQTLGQGPEFLTYFQNEAQLEKSRLLSDRFSAERPKGSFSTLEIQRTEQGDSAMYLCASSLGGDEAFFGQGTRLTVV.

V gene TRBV10-3 combines with J gene TRBJ2-1, with a tentative D call TRBD2 (6 bases). This CDR3 has 14 residues. The ends were cut back, 6 bases at V and 6 bases at J, with 15 bases in the middle. The germline V gene has CDR1 ENHRY and CDR2 SYGVKD. The CDR3 nucleotides are TGTGCCATCAGGGACGCGGGACCTTCCAATGAGCAGTTCTTC. It is translated as CAIRDAGPSNEQFF.

This clone was found a few times. The V and J genes are TRBV27 and TRBJ1-1; 8 bases align to TRBD1. With 2 bases clipped from V and 4 bases from J, the junction kept 6 bases outside the gene matches. This CDR3 contains 15 residues. From germline, CDR1 is MNHEY and CDR2 SMNVEV (reference sequence). CDR3 in amino acids: CASSLTGTGLTEAFF. For the CDR3, the DNA is TGTGCCAGCAGTTTAACCGGGACAGGTCTCACTGAAGCTTTCTTT.